Described below is a single TCR beta chain sequence and its context. No antigen is known for it. This entry comes from a study of blood T cells in healthy people across ages. Study results and limitations: In older individuals, TCR beta diversity per million T cells was lower, falling roughly linearly with age. A strong correlation was found between TCR beta diversity and the percentage of naive T cells. Naive CD4+ cells and diversity were both higher in long-lived donors than in aged donors.

A second PCR, run for roughly 7 to 11 cycles, used a sample-barcoded 5' primer plus a J-beta primer mix. Every cDNA molecule bore a tag from a template-switch adaptor containing 12 random nucleotides. TCRdb reanalysed the 5' RACE reads using MiXCR and keeps one entry per CDR3 protein. The data show 600,000 or so distinct CDR3 sequences, roughly 31% seen once. This CDR3 comprises 16 residues. Germline CDR1 is SGHRS and CDR2 is YFSETQ. Trimming took 4 bases from V and 6 from J; bases not matched to a gene: 12. J is TRBJ1-1 and V is TRBV5-1; 10 bases fit TRBD1. This receptor was identified in a woman older than 75 in good health. What was sequenced was blood. CDR3 amino acids: CASSPTTHGQGAEAFF. CDR3 in DNA: TGCGCCAGCAGCCCGACTACTCACGGACAGGGGGCTGAAGCTTTCTTT.